This T cell receptor (beta chain) was found in a study of blood T cell repertoires in COVID-19 (dated by TCRdb to about 2020). Study-wide context: Collaborator samples came from the United States, Italy and Spain and covered acute and convalescent phases of COVID-19. The prospective study material was composed of cDNA or gDNA derived from T cells, B-cell-depleted T cells, or PBMCs. The dataset comprised deeply sampled blood TCRbeta repertoires from subjects exposed to, actively infected with, or recovered from COVID-19. A freely available public database, intended as a resource for researchers studying the immune response to SARS-CoV-2, is where the repertoires were released. The samples were drawn from two sources: the first 160 participants of the ongoing ImmuneRACE study, and over 950 subjects contributed by 6 global collaborators. Sample metadata almost always included a de-identified subject ID, COVID-19 status, age in years and sex. Where available, HLA class I and class II types were taken from metadata supplied by the sample provider and were not determined by assay-based typing. Results the study describes overall, beyond this receptor: The amount of clinical and demographic metadata varied by source and participant and was provided uncurated.

TCRbeta CDR3 regions were amplified from genomic DNA using the immunoSEQ Assay, a bias-controlled multiplex PCR. The paper's data handling went like this. Within the assay, amplification of reference gene primers was used to estimate how many nucleated cells each sample contained. Sequence reads were collapsed and filtered to measure the absolute abundance of every unique TCRbeta CDR3 rearrangement. For each sample, productive Simpson clonality was calculated as the square root of Simpson's diversity index across productive rearrangements. Entries here come from immuneACCESS through TCRdb and include only in-frame sequences with V and J called. Some clones fail to appear in such tables; in the studies checked, an unresolved V gene covers under half of the shortfall, and the cause of the remainder is unknown. That table furnishes V, J and clone size, whereas the DNA furnished D and trimming. Recorded for this sample are hundreds of thousands of clones; roughly 89% of them occurred a single time. The biggest ten clones account for approximately 5.7% of the sample.

In this sample, this clone turned up a few times. Its antigen specificity is not known. No quality values exist for individual bases; no much larger clone is one base distant. V loses 3 bases, J loses 5 bases, and the germline ends lie 10 bases apart. Including the terminal cysteine and phenylalanine, the CDR3 comprises 13 residues. Only CDR3 DNA is held: 39 bases, read in frame from base 1. The germline V gene (reference sequence) sets CDR1 to LNHDA and CDR2 to SQIVND. In the prospective study, participants were roughly 18 to 95 years old, resided in 24 geographic areas of the United States, and were enrolled through a virtual design. In the prospective study, participants were assigned to cohorts based on the clinical history participants reported in a screening survey and a study questionnaire. Recovered participants in ImmuneRACE Cohort 3 were defined as having two consecutive negative NP/OP PCR tests, clearance from a healthcare professional, or resolution of symptoms. Mobile phlebotomists in the prospective study collected whole blood, serum and a nasopharyngeal or oropharyngeal swab from every participant. Prospective study participants could optionally give additional blood draws and questionnaires over a roughly 2-month period. Before DNA extraction, blood samples from the prospective study were shipped at room temperature or frozen.

This clonotype was obtained from a woman aged 35 to 49 who had recovered from COVID-19. The chain is made from TRBV19 and TRBJ2-5; the D region possibly corresponds to TRBD2 (5 bases align). Material for sequencing was PBMCs or T cells enriched from blood (not recorded which). The sequence in DNA is TGTGCCAGTAGTATCGAGGGAGACGAGACCCAGTACTTC. It is translated as CASSIEGDETQYF.